The sequence of this TCR beta chain was determined in a study of cytomegalovirus exposure and HLA in healthy donors. Overall study results and limits: An analysis done earlier found most TCR beta V segments productive about 90% or about 30% of the time. The HLA-A and HLA-B alleles of most subjects were reportedly predicted accurately from TCR beta sequences.

While unrecorded immune exposures were likely, the donors were nominally healthy when sampled. Both 60 Vbeta primers and 13 Jbeta primers went into the PCR. Sequenced by immunoSEQ multiplex PCR; TCRdb stores in-frame clones only, minus some. The table lists some 170,000 clones, approximately 80% of them singletons, with more than 3% in the top ten. Germline V gene data show CDR1 as MRHNA and CDR2 as SNTAGT. The CDR3 runs to 13 residues. Trimming shortened V by 5 bases and J by 7 bases, and 15 bases separated the two germline ends. Worth noting for this clone: What it binds is unknown.

What was sequenced was PBMCs. This clonotype originated in a man younger than 45 in good health and CMV-seropositive. The chain couples TRBV6-4 to TRBJ2-7; D may be TRBD2 (5 bases). In nucleotides, the CDR3 is TGTGCCAGCAGTATGTTTGAGGGCGGGGAGCAGTACTTC. Encoded protein: CASSMFEGGEQYF.